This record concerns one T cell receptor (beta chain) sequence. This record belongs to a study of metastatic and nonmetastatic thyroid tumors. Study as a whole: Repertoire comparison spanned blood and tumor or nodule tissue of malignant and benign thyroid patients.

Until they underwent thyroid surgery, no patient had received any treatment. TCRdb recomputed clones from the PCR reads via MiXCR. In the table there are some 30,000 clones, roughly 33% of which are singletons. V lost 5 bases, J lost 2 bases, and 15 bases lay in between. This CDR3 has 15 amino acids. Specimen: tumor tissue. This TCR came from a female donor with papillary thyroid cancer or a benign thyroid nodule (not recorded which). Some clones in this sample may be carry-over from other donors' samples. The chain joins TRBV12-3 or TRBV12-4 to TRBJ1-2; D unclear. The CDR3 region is CASSLSPTENYGYTF. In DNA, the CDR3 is TGTGCCAGCAGTCTTTCTCCGACGGAGAACTATGGCTACACCTTC.